This T cell receptor (beta chain) was sequenced in a study of T cell repertoires in cytomegalovirus infection. As for the study in general: Public TCR beta signatures provided an indication of both CMV infection and a matching HLA type.

V was pared by 6 bases and J by 3 bases, with 3 bases of the junction left unmatched. CDR1 and CDR2 from the germline V gene are MNHNS and SASEGT. The CDR3 is 14 residues long. On this clonotype itself: Its antigen is unknown.

TCRdb itself ran the reads through MiXCR, one entry per CDR3 protein. This table holds about half a million distinct CDR3 sequences, around 35% found once. This TCR derives from a human donor in good health (CMV status not recorded). Some clones in this sample may be carry-over from other donors' samples. The starting material was cultured PBMCs, obtained from culture after CMV antigen stimulation. The J gene is TRBJ1-1, the V gene TRBV6-1; 11 bases map to TRBD1. The CDR3 DNA is TGTGCCAGCAGCCGGGACAGGGGGTACACTGAAGCTTTCTTT. Translated, it gives CASSRDRGYTEAFF.